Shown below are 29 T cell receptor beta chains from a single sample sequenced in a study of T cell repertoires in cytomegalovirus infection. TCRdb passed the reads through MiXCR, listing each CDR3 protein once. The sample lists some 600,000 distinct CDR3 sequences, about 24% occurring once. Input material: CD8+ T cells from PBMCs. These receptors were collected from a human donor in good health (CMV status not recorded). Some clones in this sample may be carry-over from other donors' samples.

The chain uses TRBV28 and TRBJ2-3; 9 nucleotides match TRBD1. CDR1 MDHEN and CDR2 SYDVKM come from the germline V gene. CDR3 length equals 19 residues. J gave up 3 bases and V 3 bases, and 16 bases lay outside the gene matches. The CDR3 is CASSFTGGGLGQETDTQYF. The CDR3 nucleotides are TGTGCCAGCAGTTTCACAGGGGGCGGCCTTGGCCAAGAGACAGATACGCAGTATTTT.

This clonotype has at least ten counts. CDR3 amino acids: CASSLAGGTNEQFF. DNA for the CDR3: TGTGCCAGCAGCTTAGCGGGGGGGACCAATGAGCAGTTCTTC. The V call is TRBV7-2, the J call TRBJ2-1; 7 bases line up with TRBD2. The CDR3 totals 14 residues. The germline V gene encodes CDR1 SGHTA and CDR2 FQGNSA. V gave up 0 bases and J gave up 6 bases; unmatched junction bases: 2.

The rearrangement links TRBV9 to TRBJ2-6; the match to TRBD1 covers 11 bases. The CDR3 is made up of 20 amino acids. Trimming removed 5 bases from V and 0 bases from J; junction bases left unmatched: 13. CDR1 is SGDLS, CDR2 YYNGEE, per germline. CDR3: CASRGVGQGVPSSGANVLTF. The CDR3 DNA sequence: TGTGCCAGCAGGGGCGTGGGACAGGGGGTCCCGAGCTCTGGGGCCAACGTCCTGACTTTC.

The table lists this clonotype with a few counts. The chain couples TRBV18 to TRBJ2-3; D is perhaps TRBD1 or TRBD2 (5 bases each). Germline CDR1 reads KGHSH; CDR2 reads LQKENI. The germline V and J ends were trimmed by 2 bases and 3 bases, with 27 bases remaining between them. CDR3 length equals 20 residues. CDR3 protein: CASSPAGMWDPENETDTQYF. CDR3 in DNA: TGTGCCAGCTCACCAGCAGGAATGTGGGACCCTGAAAATGAAACAGATACGCAGTATTTT.

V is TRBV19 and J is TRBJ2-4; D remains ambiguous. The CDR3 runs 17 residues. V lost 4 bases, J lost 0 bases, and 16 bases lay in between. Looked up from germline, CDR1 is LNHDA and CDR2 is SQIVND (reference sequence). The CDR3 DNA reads TGTGCCAGTAGTACCGTAGACCCGATCCTAGCCAAAAACATTCAGTACTTC. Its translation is CASSTVDPILAKNIQYF.

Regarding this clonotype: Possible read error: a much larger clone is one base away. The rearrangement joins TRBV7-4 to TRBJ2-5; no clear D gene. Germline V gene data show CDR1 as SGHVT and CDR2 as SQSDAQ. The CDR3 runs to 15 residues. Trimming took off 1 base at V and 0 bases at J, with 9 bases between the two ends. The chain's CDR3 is CASSLGITDQETQYF. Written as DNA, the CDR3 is TGTGCCAGCAGCTTAGGGATTACGGACCAAGAGACCCAGTACTTC.

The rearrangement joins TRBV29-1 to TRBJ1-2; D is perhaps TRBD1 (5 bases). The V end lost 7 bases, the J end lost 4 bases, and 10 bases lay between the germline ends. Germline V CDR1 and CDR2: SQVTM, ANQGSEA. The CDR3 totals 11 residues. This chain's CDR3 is CSERTTYGYTF. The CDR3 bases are TGCAGCGAGAGGACAACCTATGGCTACACCTTC.

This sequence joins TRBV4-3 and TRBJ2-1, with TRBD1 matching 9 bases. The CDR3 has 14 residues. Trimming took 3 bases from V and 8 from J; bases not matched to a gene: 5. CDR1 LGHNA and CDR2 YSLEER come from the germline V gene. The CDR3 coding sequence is TGCGCCAGCAGCCATGGGACAGGGCCCTATGAGCAGTTCTTC. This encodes CASSHGTGPYEQFF.

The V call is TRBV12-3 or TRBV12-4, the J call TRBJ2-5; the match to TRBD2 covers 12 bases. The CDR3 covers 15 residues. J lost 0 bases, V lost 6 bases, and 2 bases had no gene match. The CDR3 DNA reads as TGTGCCAGCAGGACTAGCGGGGGCTACCAAGAGACCCAGTACTTC. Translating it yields CASRTSGGYQETQYF.

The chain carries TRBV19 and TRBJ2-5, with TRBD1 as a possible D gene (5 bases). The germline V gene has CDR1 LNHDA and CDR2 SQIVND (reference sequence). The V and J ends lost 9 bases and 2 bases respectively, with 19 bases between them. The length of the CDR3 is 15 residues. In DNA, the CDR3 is TGTGCCAGCAGGGATGGCCAGAGAAGTCAAGAGACCCAGTACTTC. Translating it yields CASRDGQRSQETQYF. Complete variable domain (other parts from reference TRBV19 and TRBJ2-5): DGGITQSPKYLFRKEGQNVTLSCEQNLNHDAMYWYRQDPGQGLRLIYYSQIVNDFQKGDIAEGYSVSREKKESFPLTVTSAQKNPTAFYLCASRDGQRSQETQYFGPGTRLLVL.

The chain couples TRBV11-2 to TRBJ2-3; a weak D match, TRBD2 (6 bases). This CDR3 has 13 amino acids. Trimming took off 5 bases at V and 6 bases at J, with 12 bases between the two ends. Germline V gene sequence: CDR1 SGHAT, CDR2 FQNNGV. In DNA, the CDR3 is TGTGCCAGCAGCCCTCGGGGGTCCGATACGCAGTATTTT. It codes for CASSPRGSDTQYF.

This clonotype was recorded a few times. This CDR3 is CASSSTTRAFSYNEQFF. CDR3 nucleotides: TGTGCCAGCAGTTCAACAACGAGGGCCTTCTCCTACAATGAGCAGTTCTTC. V gene TRBV5-6 combines with J gene TRBJ2-1; TRBD2 is a possible D gene (5 bases). V lost 5 bases and J 0 bases, leaving 18 bases between the germline ends. CDR3 size: 17 residues. Germline-derived CDR1 and CDR2 are SGHDT and YYEEEE. Combining the CDR3 with reference TRBV5-6 and TRBJ2-1 gives the whole variable domain DAGVTQSPTHLIKTRGQQVTLRCSPKSGHDTVSWYQQALGQGPQFIFQYYEEEERQRGNFPDRFSGHQFPNYSSELNVNALLLGDSALYLCASSSTTRAFSYNEQFFGPGTRLTVL.

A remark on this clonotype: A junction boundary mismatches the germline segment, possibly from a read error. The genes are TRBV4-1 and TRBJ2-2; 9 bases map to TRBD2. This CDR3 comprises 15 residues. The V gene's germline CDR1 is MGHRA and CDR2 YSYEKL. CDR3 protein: CASSGGPTNTGELFF. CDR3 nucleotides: TGTGCCAGCAGCGGGGGGCCGACGAACACCGGGGAGCTGTTTTTT.

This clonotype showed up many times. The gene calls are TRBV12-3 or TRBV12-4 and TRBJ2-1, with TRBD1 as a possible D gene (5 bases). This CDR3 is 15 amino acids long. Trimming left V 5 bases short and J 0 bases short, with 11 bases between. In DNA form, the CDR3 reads TGTGCCAGCAGTCAAGACAGCAGCTCCTACAATGAGCAGTTCTTC. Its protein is CASSQDSSSYNEQFF.

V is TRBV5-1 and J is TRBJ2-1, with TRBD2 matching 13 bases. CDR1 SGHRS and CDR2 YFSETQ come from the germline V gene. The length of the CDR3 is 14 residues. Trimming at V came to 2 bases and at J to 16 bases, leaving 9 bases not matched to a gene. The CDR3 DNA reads TGCGCCAGCAGCTTAGGACTAGCGGGGGACCCGTCTTTCTTC. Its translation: CASSLGLAGDPSFF. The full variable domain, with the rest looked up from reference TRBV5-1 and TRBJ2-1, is KAGVTQTPRYLIKTRGQQVTLSCSPISGHRSVSWYQQTPGQGLQFLFEYFSETQRNKGNFPGRFSGRQFSNSRSEMNVSTLELGDSALYLCASSLGLAGDPSFFGPGTRLTVL.

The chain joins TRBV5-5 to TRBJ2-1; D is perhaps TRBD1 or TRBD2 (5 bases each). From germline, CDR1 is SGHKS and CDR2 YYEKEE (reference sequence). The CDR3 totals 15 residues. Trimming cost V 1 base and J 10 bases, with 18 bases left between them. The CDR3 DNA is TGTGCCAGCAGCTTGCGGGACGGACAACGGAGAGAGCAGTTCTTC. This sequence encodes CASSLRDGQRREQFF.

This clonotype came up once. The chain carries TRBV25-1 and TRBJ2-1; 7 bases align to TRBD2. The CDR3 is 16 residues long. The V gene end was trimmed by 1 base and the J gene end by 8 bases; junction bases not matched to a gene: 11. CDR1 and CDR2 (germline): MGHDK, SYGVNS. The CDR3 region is CASSEWGGLRVDEQFF. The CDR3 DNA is TGTGCCAGCAGTGAATGGGGGGGATTGAGAGTCGATGAGCAGTTCTTC. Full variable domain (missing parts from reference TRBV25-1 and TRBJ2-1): EADIYQTPRYLVIGTGKKITLECSQTMGHDKMYWYQQDPGMELHLIHYSYGVNSTEKGDLSSESTVSRIRTEHFPLTLESARPSHTSQYLCASSEWGGLRVDEQFFGPGTRLTVL.

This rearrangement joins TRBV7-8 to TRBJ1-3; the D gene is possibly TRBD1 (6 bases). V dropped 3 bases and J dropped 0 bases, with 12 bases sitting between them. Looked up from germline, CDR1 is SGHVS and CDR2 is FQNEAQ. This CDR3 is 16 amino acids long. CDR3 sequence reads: CASSFHREGSGNTIYF. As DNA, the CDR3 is TGTGCCAGCAGCTTCCACAGGGAGGGCTCTGGAAACACCATATATTTT.

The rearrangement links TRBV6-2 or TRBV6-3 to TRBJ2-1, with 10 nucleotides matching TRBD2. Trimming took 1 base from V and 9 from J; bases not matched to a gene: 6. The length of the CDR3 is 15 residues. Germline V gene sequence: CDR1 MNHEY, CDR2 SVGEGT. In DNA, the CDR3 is TGTGCCAGCAGTTACTATCTAGCGGGGGATGCTGAGCAGTTCTTC. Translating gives CASSYYLAGDAEQFF.

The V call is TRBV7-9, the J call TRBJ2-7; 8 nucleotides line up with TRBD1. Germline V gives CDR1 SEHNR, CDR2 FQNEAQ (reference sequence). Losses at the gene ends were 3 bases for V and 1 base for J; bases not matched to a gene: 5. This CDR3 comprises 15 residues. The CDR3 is CASSFLGQDSYEQYF. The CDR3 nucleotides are TGTGCCAGCAGCTTTTTGGGACAGGATTCCTACGAGCAGTACTTC.

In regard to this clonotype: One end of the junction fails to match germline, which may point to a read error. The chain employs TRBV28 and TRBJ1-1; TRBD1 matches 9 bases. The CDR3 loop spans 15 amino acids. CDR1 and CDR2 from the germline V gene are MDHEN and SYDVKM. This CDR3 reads CANSFHRGLGTEAFF. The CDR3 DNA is TGTGCCAACAGTTTCCACAGGGGGCTGGGGACTGAAGCTTTCTTT.

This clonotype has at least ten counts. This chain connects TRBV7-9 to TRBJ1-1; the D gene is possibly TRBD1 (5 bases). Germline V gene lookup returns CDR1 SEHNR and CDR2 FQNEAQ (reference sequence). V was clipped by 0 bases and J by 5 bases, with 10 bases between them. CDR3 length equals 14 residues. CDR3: CASSLAGKGTEAFF. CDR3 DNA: TGTGCCAGCAGCTTAGCGGGTAAGGGGACTGAAGCTTTCTTT.

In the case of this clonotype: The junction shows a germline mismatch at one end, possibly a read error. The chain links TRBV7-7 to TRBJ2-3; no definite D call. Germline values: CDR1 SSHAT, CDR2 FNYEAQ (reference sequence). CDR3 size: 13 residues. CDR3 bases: TGTGCTAGCAGCGCGGACGTCACAGATACGCAGTATTTT. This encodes CASSADVTDTQYF.

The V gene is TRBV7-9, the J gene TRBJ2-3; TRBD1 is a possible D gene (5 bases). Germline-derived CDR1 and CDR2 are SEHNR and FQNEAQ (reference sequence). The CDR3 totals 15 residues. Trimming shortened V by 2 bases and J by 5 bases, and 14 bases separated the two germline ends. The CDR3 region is CASSLTQAPQDTQYF. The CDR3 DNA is TGTGCCAGCAGCTTAACACAGGCCCCCCAAGATACGCAGTATTTT.

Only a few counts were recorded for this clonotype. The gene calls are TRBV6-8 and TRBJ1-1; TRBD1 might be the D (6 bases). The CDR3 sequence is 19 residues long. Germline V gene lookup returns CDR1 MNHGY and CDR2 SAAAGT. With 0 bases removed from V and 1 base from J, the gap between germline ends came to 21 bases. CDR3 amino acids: CASSYSISGGPDGNTEAFF. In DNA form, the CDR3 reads TGTGCCAGCAGTTACTCGATCTCGGGGGGCCCCGACGGGAACACTGAAGCTTTCTTT.

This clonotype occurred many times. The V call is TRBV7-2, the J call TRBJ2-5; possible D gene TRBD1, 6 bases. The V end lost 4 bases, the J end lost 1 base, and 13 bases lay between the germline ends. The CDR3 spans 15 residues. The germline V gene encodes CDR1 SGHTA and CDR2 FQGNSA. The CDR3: CASSSLQGIQETQYF. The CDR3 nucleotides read TGTGCCAGCAGCTCCTTACAGGGTATCCAAGAGACCCAGTACTTC.

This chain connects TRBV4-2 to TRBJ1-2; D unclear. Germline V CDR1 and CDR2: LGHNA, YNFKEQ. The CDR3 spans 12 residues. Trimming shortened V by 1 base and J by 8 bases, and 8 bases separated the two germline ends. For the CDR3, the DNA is TGTGCCAGCAGCCAAGGGTTCTTAGGCTACACCTTC. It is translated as CASSQGFLGYTF.

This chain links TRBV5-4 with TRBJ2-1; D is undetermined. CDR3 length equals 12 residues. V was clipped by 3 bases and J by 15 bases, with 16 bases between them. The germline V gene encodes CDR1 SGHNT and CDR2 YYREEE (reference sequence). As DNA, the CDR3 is TGTGCCAGCAGCTCTGGACGTAATATTAGGTTCTTC. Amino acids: CASSSGRNIRFF.

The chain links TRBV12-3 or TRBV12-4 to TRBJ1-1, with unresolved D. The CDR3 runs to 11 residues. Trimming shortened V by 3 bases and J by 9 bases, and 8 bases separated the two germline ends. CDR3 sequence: CASSLSTKAFF. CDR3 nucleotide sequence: TGTGCCAGCAGTTTGTCAACTAAAGCTTTCTTT.